Detailed here is one T cell receptor beta chain. Sequencing used immunoSEQ multiplex PCR; TCRdb keeps in-frame clones, though not all of them. The table includes tens of thousands of clones, approximately 92% detected once. The data were obtained in a study of T cell changes during pregnancy in multiple sclerosis. The CDR3 consists of 15 residues. Germline V gene sequence: CDR1 SEHNR, CDR2 FQNEAQ (reference sequence). V lost 7 bases to trimming and J lost 6 bases, with 21 bases between them. The sample was CD4+ T cells from peripheral blood mononuclear cells, taken after pregnancy. This rearrangement joins TRBV7-9 to TRBJ1-1; no clear D. This sequence originates from a female donor in good health, enrolled as a control in a pregnancy study. CDR3 amino acids: CASMGKMREGSEAFF. In DNA form, the CDR3 reads TGTGCCAGCATGGGGAAGATGCGTGAGGGCTCTGAAGCTTTCTTT.